This T cell receptor beta chain appears in the sequencing data of a study of spatial heterogeneity in lung cancer. Looking at the study overall: Detected beta-chain sequences consistently exceeded alpha-chain sequences.

Every TCR cDNA molecule bore a unique molecular identifier. A single record per CDR3 protein comes from TCRdb applying MiXCR to the 5' RACE reads. The sample lists about 36,000 distinct CDR3 sequences, 4% to 6% occurring once. General study findings and limits: Resection saw ubiquitous expanded tumor TCRs appear in blood more than follow-up did.

Time point here: sample taken at primary tumor resection. Frozen PBMC, nontumor lung or tumor provided whole RNA, which was sequenced unsorted. The donors were 55 to 85 patients with non-small cell lung cancer that was early-stage and untreated. This clonotype showed up many times. What it binds is not known. CDR1 and CDR2 (germline): LGHDT, YNNKEL (reference sequence). The CDR3 runs 12 residues. The V gene lost 4 bases and the J gene lost 5 bases, with 7 bases spanning the gap. The sample here was PBMCs, taken at surgery. The TCR was taken from a female donor with early-stage non-small cell lung cancer. V is TRBV3-1 and J is TRBJ2-3, with D unclear. CDR3 loop: CASSLRVDTQYF. The DNA of the CDR3 is TGTGCCAGCAGCCTTAGGGTAGATACGCAGTATTTT.